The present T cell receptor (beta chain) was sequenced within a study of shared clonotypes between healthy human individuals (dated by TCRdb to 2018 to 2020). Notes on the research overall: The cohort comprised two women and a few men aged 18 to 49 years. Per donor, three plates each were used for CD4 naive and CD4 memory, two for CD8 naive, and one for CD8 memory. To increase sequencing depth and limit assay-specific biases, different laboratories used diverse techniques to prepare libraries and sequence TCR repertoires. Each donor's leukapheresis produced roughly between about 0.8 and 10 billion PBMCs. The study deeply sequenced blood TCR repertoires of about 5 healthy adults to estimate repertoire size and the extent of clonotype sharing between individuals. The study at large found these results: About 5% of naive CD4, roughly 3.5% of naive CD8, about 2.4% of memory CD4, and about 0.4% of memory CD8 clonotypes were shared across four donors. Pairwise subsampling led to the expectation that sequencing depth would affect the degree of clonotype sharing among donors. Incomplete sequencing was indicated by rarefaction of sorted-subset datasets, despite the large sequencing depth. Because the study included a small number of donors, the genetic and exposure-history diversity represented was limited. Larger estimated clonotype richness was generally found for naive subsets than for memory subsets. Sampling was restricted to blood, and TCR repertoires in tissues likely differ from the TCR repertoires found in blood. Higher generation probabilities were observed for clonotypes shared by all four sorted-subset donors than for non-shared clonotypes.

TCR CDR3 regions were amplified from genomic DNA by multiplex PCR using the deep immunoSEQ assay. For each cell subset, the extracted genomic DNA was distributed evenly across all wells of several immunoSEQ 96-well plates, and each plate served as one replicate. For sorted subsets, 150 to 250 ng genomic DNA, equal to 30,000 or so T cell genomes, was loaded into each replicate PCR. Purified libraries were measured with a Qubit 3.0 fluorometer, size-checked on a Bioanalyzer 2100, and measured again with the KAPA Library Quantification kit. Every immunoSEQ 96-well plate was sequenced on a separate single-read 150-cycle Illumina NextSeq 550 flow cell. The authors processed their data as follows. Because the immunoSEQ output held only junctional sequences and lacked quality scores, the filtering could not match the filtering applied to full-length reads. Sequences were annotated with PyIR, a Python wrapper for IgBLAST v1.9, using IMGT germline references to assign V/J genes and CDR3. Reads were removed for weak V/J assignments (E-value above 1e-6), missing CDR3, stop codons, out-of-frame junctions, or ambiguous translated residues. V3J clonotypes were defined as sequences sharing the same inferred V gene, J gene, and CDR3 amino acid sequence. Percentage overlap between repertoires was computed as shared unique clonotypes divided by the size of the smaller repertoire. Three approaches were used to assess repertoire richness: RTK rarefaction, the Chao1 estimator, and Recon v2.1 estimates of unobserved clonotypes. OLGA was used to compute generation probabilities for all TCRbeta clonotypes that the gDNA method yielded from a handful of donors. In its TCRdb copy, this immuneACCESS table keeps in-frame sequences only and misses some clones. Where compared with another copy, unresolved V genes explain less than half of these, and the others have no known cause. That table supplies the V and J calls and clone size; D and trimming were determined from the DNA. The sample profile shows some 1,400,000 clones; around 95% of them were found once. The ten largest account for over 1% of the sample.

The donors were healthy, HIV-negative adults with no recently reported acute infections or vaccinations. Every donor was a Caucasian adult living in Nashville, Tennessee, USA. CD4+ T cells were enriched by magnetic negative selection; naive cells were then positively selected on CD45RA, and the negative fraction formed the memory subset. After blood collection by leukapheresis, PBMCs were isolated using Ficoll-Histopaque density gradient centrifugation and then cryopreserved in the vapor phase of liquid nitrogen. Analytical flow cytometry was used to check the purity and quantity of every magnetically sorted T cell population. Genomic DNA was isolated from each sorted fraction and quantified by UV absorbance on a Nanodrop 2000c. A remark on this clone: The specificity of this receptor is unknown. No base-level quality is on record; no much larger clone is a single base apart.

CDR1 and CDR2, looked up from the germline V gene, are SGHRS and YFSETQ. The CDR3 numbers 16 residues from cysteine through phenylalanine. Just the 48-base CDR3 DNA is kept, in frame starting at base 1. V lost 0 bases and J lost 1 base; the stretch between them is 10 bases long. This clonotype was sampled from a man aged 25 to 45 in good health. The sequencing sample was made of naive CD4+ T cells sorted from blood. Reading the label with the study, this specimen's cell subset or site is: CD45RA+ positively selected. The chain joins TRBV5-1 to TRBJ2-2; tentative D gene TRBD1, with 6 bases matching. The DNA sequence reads TGCGCCAGCAGCTTGGAGCCGACAGGGAACACCGGGGAGCTGTTTTTT. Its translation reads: CASSLEPTGNTGELFF.